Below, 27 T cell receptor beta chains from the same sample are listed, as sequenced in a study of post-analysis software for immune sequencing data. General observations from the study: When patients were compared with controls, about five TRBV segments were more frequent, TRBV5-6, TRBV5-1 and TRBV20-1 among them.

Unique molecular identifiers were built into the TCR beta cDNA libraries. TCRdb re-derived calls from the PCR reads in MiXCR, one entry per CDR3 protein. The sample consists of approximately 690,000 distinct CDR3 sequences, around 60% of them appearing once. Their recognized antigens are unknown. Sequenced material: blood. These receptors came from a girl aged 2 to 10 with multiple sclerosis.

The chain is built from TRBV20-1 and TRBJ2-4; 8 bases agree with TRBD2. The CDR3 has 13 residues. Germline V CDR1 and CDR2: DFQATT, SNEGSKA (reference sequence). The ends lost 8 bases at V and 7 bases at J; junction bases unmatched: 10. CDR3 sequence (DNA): TGCAGTTCCCCGGGGGGGGCGTCGAACATTCAGTACTTC. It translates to CSSPGGASNIQYF.

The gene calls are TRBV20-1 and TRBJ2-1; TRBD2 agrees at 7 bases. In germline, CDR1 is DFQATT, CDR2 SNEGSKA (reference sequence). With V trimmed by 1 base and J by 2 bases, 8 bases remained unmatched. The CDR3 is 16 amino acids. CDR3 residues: CSARAWSGNAYNEQFF. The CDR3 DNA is TGCAGTGCTAGAGCGTGGAGCGGGAATGCCTACAATGAGCAGTTCTTC.

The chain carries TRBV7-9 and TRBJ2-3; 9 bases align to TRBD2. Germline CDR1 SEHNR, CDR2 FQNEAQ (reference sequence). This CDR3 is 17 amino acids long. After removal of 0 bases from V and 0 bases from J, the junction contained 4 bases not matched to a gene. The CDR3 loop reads CASSLATSGDSTDTQYF. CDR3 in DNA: TGTGCCAGCAGCTTAGCGACTAGCGGAGATAGCACAGATACGCAGTATTTT.

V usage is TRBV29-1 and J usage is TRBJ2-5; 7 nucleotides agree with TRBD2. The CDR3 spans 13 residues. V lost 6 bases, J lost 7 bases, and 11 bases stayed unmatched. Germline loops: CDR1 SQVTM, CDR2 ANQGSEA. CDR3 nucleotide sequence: TGCAGCGTGGGGGGGTCAGGGATGGGGACCCAGTACTTC. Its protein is CSVGGSGMGTQYF.

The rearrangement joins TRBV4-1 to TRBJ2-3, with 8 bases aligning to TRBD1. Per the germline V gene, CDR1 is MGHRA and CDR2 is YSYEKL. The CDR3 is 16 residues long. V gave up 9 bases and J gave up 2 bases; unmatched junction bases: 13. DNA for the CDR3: TGCGCCAGTCAACTCCAGGGGGCTTCCTCCACAGATACGCAGTATTTT. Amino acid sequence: CASQLQGASSTDTQYF.

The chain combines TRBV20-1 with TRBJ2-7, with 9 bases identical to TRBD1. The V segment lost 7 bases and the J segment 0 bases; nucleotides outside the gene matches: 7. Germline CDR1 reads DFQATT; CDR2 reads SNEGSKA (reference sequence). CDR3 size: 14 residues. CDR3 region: CSGPTTGGSYEQYF. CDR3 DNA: TGCAGTGGTCCGACGACAGGGGGCTCCTACGAGCAGTACTTC.

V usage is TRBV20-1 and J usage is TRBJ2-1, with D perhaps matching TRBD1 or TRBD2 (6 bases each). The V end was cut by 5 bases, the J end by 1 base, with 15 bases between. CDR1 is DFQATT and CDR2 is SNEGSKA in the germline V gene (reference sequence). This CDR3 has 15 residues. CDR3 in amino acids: CSARRVGQSYNEQFF. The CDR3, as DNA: TGCAGTGCTCGGAGGGTAGGACAGTCCTACAATGAGCAGTTCTTC.

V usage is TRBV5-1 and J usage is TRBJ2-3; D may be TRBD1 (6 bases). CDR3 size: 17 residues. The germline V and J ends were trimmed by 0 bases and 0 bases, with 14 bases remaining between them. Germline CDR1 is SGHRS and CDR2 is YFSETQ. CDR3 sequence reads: CASSLEGTSLSTDTQYF. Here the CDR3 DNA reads TGCGCCAGCAGCTTGGAAGGGACATCGCTTAGCACAGATACGCAGTATTTT. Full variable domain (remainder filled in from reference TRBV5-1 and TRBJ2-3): KAGVTQTPRYLIKTRGQQVTLSCSPISGHRSVSWYQQTPGQGLQFLFEYFSETQRNKGNFPGRFSGRQFSNSRSEMNVSTLELGDSALYLCASSLEGTSLSTDTQYFGPGTRLTVL.

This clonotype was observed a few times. The CDR3 DNA reads TGCAGCGCCGGTTTAACCACTTCCTACAATGAGCAGTTCTTC. Translation: CSAGLTTSYNEQFF. V is TRBV29-1 and J is TRBJ2-1; no definite D call. There are 14 residues in the CDR3. V lost 7 bases and J 1 base, leaving 14 bases between the germline ends. From germline, CDR1 is SQVTM and CDR2 ANQGSEA.

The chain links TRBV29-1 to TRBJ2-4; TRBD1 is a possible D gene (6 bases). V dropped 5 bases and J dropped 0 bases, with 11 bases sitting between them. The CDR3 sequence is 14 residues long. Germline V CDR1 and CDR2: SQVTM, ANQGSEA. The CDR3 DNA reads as TGCAGCGTTCGGGGACAACTAGCCAAAAACATTCAGTACTTC. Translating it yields CSVRGQLAKNIQYF. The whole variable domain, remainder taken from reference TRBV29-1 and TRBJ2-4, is SAVISQKPSRDICQRGTSLTIQCQVDSQVTMMFWYRQQPGQSLTLIATANQGSEATYESGFVIDKFPISRPNLTFSTLTVSNMSPEDSSIYLCSVRGQLAKNIQYFGAGTRLSVL.

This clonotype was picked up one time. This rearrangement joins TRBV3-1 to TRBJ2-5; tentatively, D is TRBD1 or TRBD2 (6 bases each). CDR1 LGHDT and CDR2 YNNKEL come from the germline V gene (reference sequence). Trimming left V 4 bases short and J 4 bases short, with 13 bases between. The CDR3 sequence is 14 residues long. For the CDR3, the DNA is TGTGCCAGCAGCCGTAGGGGGGCTGCAGAGACCCAGTACTTC. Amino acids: CASSRRGAAETQYF.

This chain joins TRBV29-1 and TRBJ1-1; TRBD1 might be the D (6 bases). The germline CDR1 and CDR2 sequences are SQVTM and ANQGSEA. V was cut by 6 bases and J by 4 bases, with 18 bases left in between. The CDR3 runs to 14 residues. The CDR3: CSVVGDRSVTEAFF. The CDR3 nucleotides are TGCAGCGTCGTTGGAGACAGGTCGGTCACTGAAGCTTTCTTT.

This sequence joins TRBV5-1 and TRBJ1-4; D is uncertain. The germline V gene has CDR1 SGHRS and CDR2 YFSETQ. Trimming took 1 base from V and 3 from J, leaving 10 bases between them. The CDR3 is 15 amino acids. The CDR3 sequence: CASSLTAEPNEKLFF. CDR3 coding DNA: TGCGCCAGCAGCTTGACGGCGGAACCTAATGAAAAACTGTTTTTT.

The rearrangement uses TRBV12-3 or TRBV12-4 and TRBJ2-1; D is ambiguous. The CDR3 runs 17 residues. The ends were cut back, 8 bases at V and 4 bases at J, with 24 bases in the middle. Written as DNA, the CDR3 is TGTGCCAGCCGCCTAAGGGTGGCGTCTAAGGATTACAATGAGCAGTTCTTC. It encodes CASRLRVASKDYNEQFF.

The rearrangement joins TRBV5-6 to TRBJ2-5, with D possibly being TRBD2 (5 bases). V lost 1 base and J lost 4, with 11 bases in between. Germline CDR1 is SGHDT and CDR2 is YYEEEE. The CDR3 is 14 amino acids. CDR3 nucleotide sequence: TGTGCCAGCAGCTTGTCGGGGTACTTAGAGACCCAGTACTTC. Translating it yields CASSLSGYLETQYF.

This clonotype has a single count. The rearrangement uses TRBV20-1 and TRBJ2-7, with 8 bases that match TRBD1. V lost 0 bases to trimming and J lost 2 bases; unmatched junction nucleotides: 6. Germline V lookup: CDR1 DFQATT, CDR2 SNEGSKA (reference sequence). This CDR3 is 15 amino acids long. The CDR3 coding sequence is TGCAGTGCTAGAGATGCAGGGGGCAGTCCCTACGAGCAGTACTTC. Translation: CSARDAGGSPYEQYF.

The CDR3 nucleotides are TGTGCCAGCAGCCGAGATAGGACAGGATCCGAGAATGAGCAGTTCTTC. Translation gives CASSRDRTGSENEQFF. This sequence joins TRBV7-9 and TRBJ2-1; 7 nucleotides agree with TRBD1. CDR1 is SEHNR, CDR2 FQNEAQ, per germline (reference sequence). V was clipped by 5 bases and J by 7 bases; unmatched bases: 14. The CDR3 is 16 amino acids.

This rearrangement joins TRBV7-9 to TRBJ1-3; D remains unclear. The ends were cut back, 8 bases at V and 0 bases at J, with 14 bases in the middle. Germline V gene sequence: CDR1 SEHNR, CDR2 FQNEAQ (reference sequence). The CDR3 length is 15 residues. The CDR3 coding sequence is TGTGCCAGCCTTGAAGGACGGAGCTCTGGAAACACCATATATTTT. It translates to CASLEGRSSGNTIYF.

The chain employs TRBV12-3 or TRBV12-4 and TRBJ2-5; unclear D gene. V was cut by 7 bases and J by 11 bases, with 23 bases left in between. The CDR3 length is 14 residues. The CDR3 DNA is TGTGCCAGCACCCAGGACGAAGGCTACAATGAGCAGTACTTC. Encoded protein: CASTQDEGYNEQYF.

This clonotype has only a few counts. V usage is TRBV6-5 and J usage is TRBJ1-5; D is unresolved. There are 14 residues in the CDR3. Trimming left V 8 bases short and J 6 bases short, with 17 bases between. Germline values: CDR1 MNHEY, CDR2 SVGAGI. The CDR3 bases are TGTGCCAGCGGTAACCCGGAGGGCGGTCAGCCCCAGCATTTT. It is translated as CASGNPEGGQPQHF.

CDR3 coding DNA: TGTGCCAGCAGCTTTTCTGGGGGTAATGAGCAGTTCTTC. It translates to CASSFSGGNEQFF. V is TRBV7-8 and J is TRBJ2-1, with D perhaps TRBD1 or TRBD2 (5 bases each). The V gene's germline CDR1 is SGHVS and CDR2 FQNEAQ. Trimming shortened V by 3 bases and J by 7 bases, and 10 bases separated the two germline ends. The CDR3 totals 13 residues.

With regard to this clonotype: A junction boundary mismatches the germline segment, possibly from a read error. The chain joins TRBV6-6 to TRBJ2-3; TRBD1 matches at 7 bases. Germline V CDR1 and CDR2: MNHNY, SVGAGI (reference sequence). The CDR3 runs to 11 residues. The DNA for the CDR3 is TGTGCTAGCAGGGGGATAGATACGCAGTATTTT. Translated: CASRGIDTQYF.

CDR3 loop: CASSRLNRDTYSYEQYF. CDR3 in DNA: TGTGCCAGCAGTCGACTAAACCGGGACACATACTCCTACGAGCAGTACTTC. The J gene is TRBJ2-7, the V gene TRBV2, with a possible D match to TRBD1 (6 bases). In germline, CDR1 is SNHLY, CDR2 FYNNEI. The length of the CDR3 is 17 residues. V lost 5 bases and J 0 bases, leaving 20 bases between the germline ends.

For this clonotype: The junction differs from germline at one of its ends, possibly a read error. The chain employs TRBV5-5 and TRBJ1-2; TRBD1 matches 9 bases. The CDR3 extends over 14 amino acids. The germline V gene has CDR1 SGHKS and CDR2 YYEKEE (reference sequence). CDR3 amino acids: CASSPGQGNYGHTF. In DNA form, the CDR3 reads TGTGCCAGCAGCCCAGGACAGGGGAACTATGGCCACACCTTC.

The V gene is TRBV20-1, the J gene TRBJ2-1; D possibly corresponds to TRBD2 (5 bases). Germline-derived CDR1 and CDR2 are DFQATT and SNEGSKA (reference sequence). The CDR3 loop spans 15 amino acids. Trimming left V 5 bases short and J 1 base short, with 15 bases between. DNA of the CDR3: TGCAGTGCTTCGGCCCTACTAGGTTCCTACAATGAGCAGTTCTTC. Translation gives CSASALLGSYNEQFF.

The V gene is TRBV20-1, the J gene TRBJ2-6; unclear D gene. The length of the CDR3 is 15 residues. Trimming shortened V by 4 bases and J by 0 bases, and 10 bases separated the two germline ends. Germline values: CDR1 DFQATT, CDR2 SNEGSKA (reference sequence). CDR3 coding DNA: TGCAGTGCTACATCCTGGAGCTCTGGGGCCAACGTCCTGACTTTC. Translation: CSATSWSSGANVLTF.

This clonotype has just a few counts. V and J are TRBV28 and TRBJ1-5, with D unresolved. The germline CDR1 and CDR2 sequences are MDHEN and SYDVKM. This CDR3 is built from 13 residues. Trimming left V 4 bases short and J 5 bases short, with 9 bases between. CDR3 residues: CASSSLDHQPQHF. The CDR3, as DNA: TGTGCCAGCAGTTCCCTGGATCATCAGCCCCAGCATTTT.